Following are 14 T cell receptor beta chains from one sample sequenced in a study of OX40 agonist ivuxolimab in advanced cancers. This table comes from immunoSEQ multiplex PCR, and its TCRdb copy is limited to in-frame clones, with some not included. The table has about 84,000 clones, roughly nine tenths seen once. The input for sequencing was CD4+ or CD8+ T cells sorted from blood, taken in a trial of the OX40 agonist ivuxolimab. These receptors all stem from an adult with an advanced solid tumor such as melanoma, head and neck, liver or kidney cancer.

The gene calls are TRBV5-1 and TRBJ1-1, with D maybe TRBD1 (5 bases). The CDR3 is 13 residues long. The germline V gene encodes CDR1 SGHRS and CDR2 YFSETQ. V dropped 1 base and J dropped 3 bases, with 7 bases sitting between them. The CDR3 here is CASSLTGYTEAFF. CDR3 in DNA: TGCGCCAGCAGCTTGACAGGTTACACTGAAGCTTTCTTT.

The CDR3 is CASSQVSRGVGEQFF. CDR3 nucleotides: TGTGCCAGCAGCCAAGTCTCCCGAGGGGTGGGCGAGCAGTTCTTC. The chain is built from TRBV4-2 and TRBJ2-1, with D perhaps matching TRBD1 or TRBD2 (5 bases each). Trimming stripped 1 base from V and 10 bases from J, with 17 bases between. The CDR3 sequence is 15 residues long. Germline CDR1 is LGHNA and CDR2 is YNFKEQ.

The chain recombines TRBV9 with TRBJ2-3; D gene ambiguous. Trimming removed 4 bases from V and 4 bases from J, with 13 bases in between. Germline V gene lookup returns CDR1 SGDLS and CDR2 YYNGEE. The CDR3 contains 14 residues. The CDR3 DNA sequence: TGTGCCAGCAGCCCATCCCCCTTAGCAGATACGCAGTATTTT. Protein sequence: CASSPSPLADTQYF.

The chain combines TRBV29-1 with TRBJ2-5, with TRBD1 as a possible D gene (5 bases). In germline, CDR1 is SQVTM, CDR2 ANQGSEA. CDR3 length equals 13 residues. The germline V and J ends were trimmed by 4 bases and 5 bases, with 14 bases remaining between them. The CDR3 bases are TGCAGCGTTGGGCCTGGGGCGGCTGAGACCCAGTACTTC. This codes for CSVGPGAAETQYF.

CDR3 bases: TGTGCCAGCAGCGTAGAAGGGGGCGGAGAGACCCAGTACTTC. As protein: CASSVEGGGETQYF. The V call is TRBV9, the J call TRBJ2-5; 7 positions agree with TRBD1. Germline V gene lookup returns CDR1 SGDLS and CDR2 YYNGEE. Trimming at V came to 0 bases and at J to 4 bases, leaving 3 bases not matched to a gene. This CDR3 contains 14 residues. Using reference TRBV9 and TRBJ2-5 for the parts outside the CDR3, the full variable domain is DSGVTQTPKHLITATGQRVTLRCSPRSGDLSVYWYQQSLDQGLQFLIQYYNGEERAKGNILERFSAQQFPDLHSELNLSSLELGDSALYFCASSVEGGGETQYFGPGTRLLVL.

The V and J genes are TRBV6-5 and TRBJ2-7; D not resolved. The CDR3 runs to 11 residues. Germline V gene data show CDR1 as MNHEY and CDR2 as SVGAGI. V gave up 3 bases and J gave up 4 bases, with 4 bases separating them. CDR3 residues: CASSYRYEQYF. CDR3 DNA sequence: TGTGCCAGCAGTTATAGATACGAGCAGTACTTC.

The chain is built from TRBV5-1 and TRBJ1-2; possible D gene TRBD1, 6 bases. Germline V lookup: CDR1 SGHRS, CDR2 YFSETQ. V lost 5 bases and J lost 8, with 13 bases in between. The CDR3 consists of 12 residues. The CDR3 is CASRDSEEGYTF. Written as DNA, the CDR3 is TGCGCCAGCAGGGACAGCGAAGAAGGCTACACCTTC.

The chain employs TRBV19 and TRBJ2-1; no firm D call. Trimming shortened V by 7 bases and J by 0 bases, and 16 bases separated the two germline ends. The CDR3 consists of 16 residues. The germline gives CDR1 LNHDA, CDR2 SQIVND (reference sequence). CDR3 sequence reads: CASTQPLGTSYNEQFF. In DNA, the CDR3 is TGTGCCAGTACCCAACCTCTCGGTACCTCCTACAATGAGCAGTTCTTC. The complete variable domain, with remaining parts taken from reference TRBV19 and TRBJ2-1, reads DGGITQSPKYLFRKEGQNVTLSCEQNLNHDAMYWYRQDPGQGLRLIYYSQIVNDFQKGDIAEGYSVSREKKESFPLTVTSAQKNPTAFYLCASTQPLGTSYNEQFFGPGTRLTVL.

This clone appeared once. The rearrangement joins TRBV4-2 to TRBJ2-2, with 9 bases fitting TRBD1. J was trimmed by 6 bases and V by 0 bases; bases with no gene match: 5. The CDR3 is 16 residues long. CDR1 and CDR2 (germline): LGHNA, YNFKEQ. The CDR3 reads CASSQDRTGVPGELFF. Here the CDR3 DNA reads TGTGCCAGCAGCCAAGATCGGACAGGGGTGCCCGGGGAGCTGTTTTTT.

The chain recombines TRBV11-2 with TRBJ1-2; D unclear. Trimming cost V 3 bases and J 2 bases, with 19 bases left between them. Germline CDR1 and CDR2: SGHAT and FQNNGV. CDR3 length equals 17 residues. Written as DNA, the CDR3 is TGTGCCAGCAGCTTGGCTTCGAGGTCGAATCAGAACTATGGCTACACCTTC. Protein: CASSLASRSNQNYGYTF.

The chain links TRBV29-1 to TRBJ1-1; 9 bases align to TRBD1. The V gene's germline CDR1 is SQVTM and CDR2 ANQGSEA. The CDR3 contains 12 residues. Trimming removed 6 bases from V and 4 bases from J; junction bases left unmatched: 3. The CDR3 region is CSVDRGGTEAFF. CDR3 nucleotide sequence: TGCAGCGTCGACAGGGGGGGCACTGAAGCTTTCTTT.

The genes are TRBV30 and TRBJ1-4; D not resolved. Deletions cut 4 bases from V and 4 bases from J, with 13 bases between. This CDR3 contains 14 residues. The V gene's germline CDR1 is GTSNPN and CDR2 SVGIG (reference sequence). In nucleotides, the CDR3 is TGTGCCTGGATAATGGGCCCGAGTAATGAAAAACTGTTTTTT. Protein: CAWIMGPSNEKLFF.

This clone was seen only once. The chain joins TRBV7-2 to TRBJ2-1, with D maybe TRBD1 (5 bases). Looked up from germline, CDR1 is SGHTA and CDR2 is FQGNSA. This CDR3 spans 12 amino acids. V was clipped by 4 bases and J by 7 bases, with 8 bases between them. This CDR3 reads CASSSRGNEQFF. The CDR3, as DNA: TGTGCCAGCAGCTCAAGGGGTAATGAGCAGTTCTTC.

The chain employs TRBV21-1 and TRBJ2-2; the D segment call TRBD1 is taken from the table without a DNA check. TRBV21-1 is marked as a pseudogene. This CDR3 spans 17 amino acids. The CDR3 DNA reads TGTGCCAGCAGCAAAAGACAGCGCCTAGAGGTAACCGGGGAGCTGTTTTTT. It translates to CASSKRQRLEVTGELFF.